Shown below are 20 T cell receptor beta chains from a single sample sequenced in a study of blood T cell repertoires in COVID-19. Produced via immunoSEQ multiplex PCR; TCRdb's table is partial and in-frame only. The repertoire includes about 140,000 clones, 88% of them detected once, and over 1.5% sits in the top ten. Sequenced input: peripheral blood. These receptor sequences come from a woman aged 60-75 years with acute or convalescent COVID-19.

J is TRBJ2-2 and V is TRBV2; D gene uncertain. CDR1 is SNHLY and CDR2 is FYNNEI in the germline V gene. The CDR3 is 15 amino acids. Trimming took 2 bases from V and 1 from J, leaving 8 bases between them. CDR3 protein: CASSENSRNTGELFF. In nucleotides, the CDR3 is TGTGCCAGCAGTGAAAACAGTAGGAACACCGGGGAGCTGTTTTTT.

V usage is TRBV10-3 and J usage is TRBJ1-6, with D tentatively TRBD1 (6 bases). Trimming pared 4 bases from V and 7 bases from J, leaving 14 bases between. CDR1 ENHRY and CDR2 SYGVKD come from the germline V gene. The CDR3 has 15 residues. The DNA for the CDR3 is TGTGCCATCAGTGGCCGGGACATGGGAAATTCACCCCTCCACTTT. Its translation: CAISGRDMGNSPLHF.

The V and J genes are TRBV29-1 and TRBJ1-2, with a tentative D call TRBD1 (6 bases). Germline-derived CDR1 and CDR2 are SQVTM and ANQGSEA. CDR3 length: 13 residues. V was cut by 4 bases and J by 5 bases, with 14 bases left in between. CDR3 coding DNA: TGCAGCGTTGCGGAACAGGGCCTTTATGGCTACACCTTC. This gives the protein CSVAEQGLYGYTF.

This CDR3 is CASSGQSSEAFF. CDR3 coding DNA: TGTGCCAGCAGTGGACAGAGTTCCGAAGCTTTCTTT. V gene TRBV2 combines with J gene TRBJ1-1; the D gene is possibly TRBD1 (5 bases). The CDR3 spans 12 residues. Germline CDR1 reads SNHLY; CDR2 reads FYNNEI. Trimming pared 4 bases from V and 8 bases from J, leaving 11 bases between.

This clone was seen once. The chain joins TRBV13 to TRBJ2-5, with 11 bases matching TRBD2. This CDR3 has 15 residues. Losses at the gene ends were 3 bases for V and 4 bases for J; bases not matched to a gene: 4. Germline V CDR1 and CDR2: PRHDT, FYEKMQ (reference sequence). The CDR3 region is CASSFLAGGLETQYF. As DNA, the CDR3 is TGTGCCAGCAGCTTCCTAGCGGGGGGTCTAGAGACCCAGTACTTC.

This chain links TRBV19 with TRBJ1-5, with TRBD1 identical over 7 bases. Germline assignment: CDR1 LNHDA and CDR2 SQIVND (reference sequence). The CDR3 loop spans 13 amino acids. Unmatched junction bases numbered 7, after V lost 8 bases and J lost 6 bases. CDR3 in DNA: TGTGCCAGTGCCAGGGGGGCCATTCAGCCCCAGCATTTT. Residues: CASARGAIQPQHF. Full variable domain (remainder filled in from reference TRBV19 and TRBJ1-5): DGGITQSPKYLFRKEGQNVTLSCEQNLNHDAMYWYRQDPGQGLRLIYYSQIVNDFQKGDIAEGYSVSREKKESFPLTVTSAQKNPTAFYLCASARGAIQPQHFGDGTRLSIL.

This clone was recorded only once. The V gene is TRBV7-6, the J gene TRBJ1-1; no reliable D call. The germline V and J ends were trimmed by 2 bases and 8 bases, with 9 bases remaining between them. The CDR3 has 12 residues. The germline V gene has CDR1 SGHVS and CDR2 FNYEAQ. DNA for the CDR3: TGTGCCAGCAGCTTATTACAAAAAGAAGCTTTCTTT. Translated, it gives CASSLLQKEAFF. The variable domain in full, with the rest retrieved from reference TRBV7-6 and TRBJ1-1, is GAGVSQSPRYKVTKRGQDVALRCDPISGHVSLYWYRQALGQGPEFLTYFNYEAQQDKSGLPNDRFSAERPEGSISTLTIQRTEQRDSAMYRCASSLLQKEAFFGQGTRLTVV.

V gene TRBV18 combines with J gene TRBJ2-7; possible D gene TRBD1, 5 bases. The ends were cut back, 3 bases at V and 3 bases at J, with 9 bases in the middle. Germline CDR1 and CDR2: KGHSH and LQKENI. This CDR3 contains 13 residues. CDR3: CASSPLDSYEQYF. CDR3 nucleotides: TGTGCCAGCTCACCCTTAGACAGCTACGAGCAGTACTTC.

Here the CDR3 reads CASRLTGTLNTGELFF. The CDR3 DNA follows: TGTGCCAGCAGGTTAACCGGGACTCTTAACACCGGGGAGCTGTTTTTT. The rearrangement joins TRBV2 to TRBJ2-2, with D possibly being TRBD2 (6 bases). The CDR3 is 16 amino acids. CDR1 is SNHLY, CDR2 FYNNEI, per germline. The ends were cut back, 6 bases at V and 2 bases at J, with 16 bases in the middle.

The rearrangement uses TRBV11-2 and TRBJ2-6; 10 bases line up with TRBD1. CDR1 and CDR2 from the germline V gene are SGHAT and FQNNGV. The J segment lost 0 bases and the V segment lost 5 bases, leaving 7 bases of the junction unmatched. This CDR3 contains 18 residues. CDR3 bases: TGTGCCAGCAGCGGGACAGGGGCAGGAAGCTCTGGGGCCAACGTCCTGACTTTC. It is translated as CASSGTGAGSSGANVLTF.

This rearrangement joins TRBV4-2 to TRBJ2-2; possible D gene TRBD2, 7 bases. Per germline, CDR1 LGHNA and CDR2 YNFKEQ. With 0 bases removed from V and 7 bases from J, the gap between germline ends came to 15 bases. The CDR3 length is 16 residues. This chain's CDR3 is CASSQDLGGPGGELFF. The DNA for the CDR3 is TGTGCCAGCAGCCAAGATTTGGGGGGGCCTGGCGGGGAGCTGTTTTTT.

This clone has more than one count but fewer than ten. V gene TRBV7-2 combines with J gene TRBJ1-6, with 8 bases matching TRBD1. Germline V lookup: CDR1 SGHTA, CDR2 FQGNSA. With V trimmed by 5 bases and J by 7 bases, 4 bases remained unmatched. The CDR3 totals 14 residues. The CDR3 loop reads CASSRDRQNSPLHF. The CDR3 DNA reads as TGTGCCAGCAGCCGGGACAGGCAAAATTCACCCCTCCACTTT.

The chain uses TRBV18 and TRBJ2-2; 8 bases map to TRBD2. The CDR3 contains 15 residues. Germline CDR1 and CDR2: KGHSH and LQKENI. V lost 8 bases, J lost 5 bases, and 10 bases stayed unmatched. The CDR3 spells CASPPAGGRTGELFF. The CDR3, as DNA: TGTGCCAGCCCCCCGGCGGGGGGAAGGACCGGGGAGCTGTTTTTT.

The chain joins TRBV7-2 to TRBJ2-7; D might be TRBD2 (5 bases). V lost 1 base and J 7 bases, leaving 11 bases between the germline ends. Germline CDR1 and CDR2: SGHTA and FQGNSA. The CDR3 consists of 13 residues. The CDR3: CASSLVREREQYF. The CDR3 DNA sequence: TGTGCCAGCAGCTTAGTTAGGGAGCGGGAGCAGTACTTC.

The V gene is TRBV4-1, the J gene TRBJ2-5; a possible D gene is TRBD1 (5 bases). The CDR3 has 15 amino acids. V dropped 3 bases and J dropped 2 bases, with 13 bases sitting between them. Looked up from germline, CDR1 is MGHRA and CDR2 is YSYEKL. The CDR3: CASSQGVTAQETQYF. In DNA form, the CDR3 reads TGCGCCAGCAGCCAGGGCGTGACAGCACAAGAGACCCAGTACTTC.

The rearrangement joins TRBV11-2 to TRBJ2-7; D gene unclear. The CDR3 is made up of 14 amino acids. V shed 5 bases and J shed 0 bases, with 11 bases lying between them. Germline assignment: CDR1 SGHAT and CDR2 FQNNGV. The CDR3 nucleotides read TGTGCCAGCAGCGAGGAGCCTAGCTCCTACGAGCAGTACTTC. Translated: CASSEEPSSYEQYF.

Only one count was recorded for this clone. The rearrangement uses TRBV7-3 and TRBJ2-3, with 8 bases aligning to TRBD2. The CDR3 sequence is 15 residues long. The junction had 5 bases not matched to a gene; V was cut back by 5 bases and J by 1 base. Germline lookup yields CDR1 SGHTA and CDR2 FQGTGA. CDR3 loop: CASSRRAGGTDTQYF. The CDR3 DNA sequence: TGTGCCAGCAGCCGTAGAGCGGGGGGCACAGATACGCAGTATTTT.

The chain employs TRBV3-1 (or the pseudogene TRBV3-2) and TRBJ2-1, with 9 bases identical to TRBD1. The V gene end was trimmed by 4 bases and the J gene end by 6 bases; junction bases not matched to a gene: 4. This CDR3 has 14 residues. Germline CDR1 and CDR2: LGHDT and YNNKEL (reference sequence). The DNA for the CDR3 is TGTGCCAGCAGCCTTGGGACAGGGTTCAATGAGCAGTTCTTC. Translation: CASSLGTGFNEQFF.

This chain joins TRBV6-5 and TRBJ2-7; no clear D. The germline gives CDR1 MNHEY, CDR2 SVGAGI. There are 11 residues in the CDR3. V was trimmed by 4 bases and J by 4 bases, leaving 5 bases between them. Here the CDR3 DNA reads TGTGCCAGCAGTTCGCAGTACGAGCAGTACTTC. This codes for CASSSQYEQYF.

V gene TRBV18 combines with J gene TRBJ2-7, with TRBD1 matching over 11 bases. With 1 base clipped from V and 3 bases from J, the junction kept 2 bases outside the gene matches. Germline V gene data show CDR1 as KGHSH and CDR2 as LQKENI. This CDR3 spans 15 amino acids. This CDR3 is CASSPQGQGGYEQYF. The CDR3 DNA is TGTGCCAGCTCACCACAGGGACAGGGGGGCTACGAGCAGTACTTC.